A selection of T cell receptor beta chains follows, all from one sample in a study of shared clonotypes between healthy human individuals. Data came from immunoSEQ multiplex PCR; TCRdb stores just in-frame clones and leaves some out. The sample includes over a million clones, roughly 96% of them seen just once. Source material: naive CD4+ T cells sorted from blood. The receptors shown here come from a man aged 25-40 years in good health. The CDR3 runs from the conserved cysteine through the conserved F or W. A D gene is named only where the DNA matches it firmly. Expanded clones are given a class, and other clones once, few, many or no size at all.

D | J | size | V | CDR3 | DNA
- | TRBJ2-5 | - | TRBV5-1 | CASTGGQETQYF | TGCGCCAGCACCGGGGGCCAAGAGACCCAGTACTTC
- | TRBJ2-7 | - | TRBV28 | CASRGPRAPSYEQYF | TGTGCCAGCAGGGGACCTCGAGCACCCTCCTACGAGCAGTACTTC
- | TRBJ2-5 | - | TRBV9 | CASSVAASQETQYF | TGTGCCAGCAGCGTAGCCGCCAGCCAAGAGACCCAGTACTTC
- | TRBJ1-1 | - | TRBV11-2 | CASSFSPGLNTEAFF | TGTGCCAGCAGCTTCAGCCCAGGGCTGAACACTGAAGCTTTCTTT
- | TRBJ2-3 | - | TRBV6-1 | CASSELQVGTDTQYF | TGTGCCAGCAGTGAACTACAGGTGGGCACAGATACGCAGTATTTT
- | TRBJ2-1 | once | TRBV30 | CAWTRGARNEQFF | TGTGCCTGGACGAGGGGGGCGAGAAATGAGCAGTTCTTC
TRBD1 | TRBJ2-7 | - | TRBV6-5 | CASSLGQVYEQYF | TGTGCCAGCAGTTTGGGACAGGTCTACGAGCAGTACTTC
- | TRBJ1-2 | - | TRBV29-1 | CSVDRAGNYGYTF | TGCAGCGTTGATCGGGCAGGGAACTATGGCTACACCTTC
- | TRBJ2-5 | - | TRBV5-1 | CASSLVGTGGPRTQYF | TGCGCCAGCAGCTTGGTGGGGACGGGGGGCCCGCGGACCCAGTACTTC
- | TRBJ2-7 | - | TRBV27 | CASSFSRYSYEQYF | TGTGCCAGCAGTTTCTCGAGGTACTCCTACGAGCAGTACTTC
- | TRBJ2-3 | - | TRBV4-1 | CASSQEGGAFRDTQYF | TGCGCCAGCAGCCAAGAAGGGGGGGCCTTTAGGGATACGCAGTATTTT
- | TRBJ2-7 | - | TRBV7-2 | CASRGGRASAYEQYF | TGTGCCAGCAGAGGGGGGCGGGCAAGCGCCTACGAGCAGTACTTC
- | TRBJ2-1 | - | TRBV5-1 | CASSADYNEQFF | TGCGCCAGCAGCGCAGACTACAATGAGCAGTTCTTC
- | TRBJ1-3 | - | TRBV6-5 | CASSYSTGLTGNTIYF | TGTGCCAGCAGTTACTCTACGGGACTGACTGGAAACACCATATATTTT
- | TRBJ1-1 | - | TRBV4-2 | CASSQEVREAFF | TGTGCCAGCAGCCAAGAGGTACGGGAAGCTTTCTTT
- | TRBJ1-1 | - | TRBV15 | CATSRELAEAFF | TGTGCCACCAGCAGAGAGCTTGCTGAAGCTTTCTTT
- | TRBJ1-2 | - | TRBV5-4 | CASSLWGGQGYGYTF | TGTGCCAGCAGCTTGTGGGGGGGACAAGGCTATGGCTACACCTTC
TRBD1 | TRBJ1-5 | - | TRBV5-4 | CASSQDPQGVGQPQHF | TGTGCCAGCAGCCAGGACCCACAGGGGGTGGGGCAGCCCCAGCATTTT
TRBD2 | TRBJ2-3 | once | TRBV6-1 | CASSGTSGRPGDTQYF | TGTGCCAGCAGTGGGACTAGCGGGAGGCCAGGAGATACGCAGTATTTT
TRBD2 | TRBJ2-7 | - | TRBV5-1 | CASSAGLAGVYEQYF | TGCGCCAGCAGCGCGGGACTAGCGGGAGTCTACGAGCAGTACTTC
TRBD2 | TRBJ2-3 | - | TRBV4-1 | CASSQEWAGVVDTQYF | TGCGCCAGCAGCCAAGAATGGGCGGGAGTAGTAGATACGCAGTATTTT
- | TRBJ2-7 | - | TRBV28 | CASLKWGRLSYEQYF | TGTGCCAGCCTCAAATGGGGCCGGCTATCCTACGAGCAGTACTTC
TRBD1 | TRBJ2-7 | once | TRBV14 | CASSQDKNRGQGYEQYF | TGTGCCAGCAGCCAAGATAAAAACAGGGGCCAAGGCTACGAGCAGTACTTC
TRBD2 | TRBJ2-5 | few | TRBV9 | CASSLGLAEETQYF | TGTGCCAGCAGCTTGGGACTAGCGGAAGAGACCCAGTACTTC
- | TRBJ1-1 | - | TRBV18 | CASSLNTEAFF | TGTGCCAGCTCACTCAACACTGAAGCTTTCTTT
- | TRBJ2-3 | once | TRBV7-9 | CASSSWVGGGPTDTQYF | TGTGCCAGCAGCTCTTGGGTAGGGGGAGGCCCCACAGATACGCAGTATTTT
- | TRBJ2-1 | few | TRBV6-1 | CASSLQGRQNEQFF | TGTGCCAGCAGCCTACAGGGACGGCAAAATGAGCAGTTCTTC
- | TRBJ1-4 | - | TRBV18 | CASSLSPQGHSDEKLFF | TGTGCCAGCTCACTTTCTCCCCAGGGCCACTCCGATGAAAAACTGTTTTTT
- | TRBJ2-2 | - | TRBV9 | CASKSADTGELFF | TGTGCCAGTAAGAGTGCGGACACCGGGGAGCTGTTTTTT